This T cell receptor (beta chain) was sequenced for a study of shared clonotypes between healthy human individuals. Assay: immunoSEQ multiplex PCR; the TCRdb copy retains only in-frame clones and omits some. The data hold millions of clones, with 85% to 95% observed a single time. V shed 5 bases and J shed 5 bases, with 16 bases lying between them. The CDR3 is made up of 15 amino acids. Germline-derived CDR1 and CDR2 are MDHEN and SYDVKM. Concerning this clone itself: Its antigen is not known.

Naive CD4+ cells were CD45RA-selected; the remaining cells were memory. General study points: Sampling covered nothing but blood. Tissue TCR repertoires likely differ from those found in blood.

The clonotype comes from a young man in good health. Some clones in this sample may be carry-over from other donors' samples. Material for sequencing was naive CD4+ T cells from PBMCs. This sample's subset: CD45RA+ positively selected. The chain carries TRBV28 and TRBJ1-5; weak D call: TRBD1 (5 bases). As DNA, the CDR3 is TGTGCCAGCAGTCAGGGAGTCTCGGCCTATCAGCCCCAGCATTTT. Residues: CASSQGVSAYQPQHF.